A single sample gave rise to the 20 T cell receptor beta chains below, sequenced in a study of beta chain features in type 1 diabetes. Overall study results and limits: All four CD4+ subsets from Type 1 diabetes patients carried moderately but significantly shorter TCRB CDR3s.

cDNA synthesis used the whole RNA isolate, giving expressed TCRB sequences. Sequencing used immunoSEQ multiplex PCR; TCRdb keeps in-frame clones, though not all of them. The sample lists about 47,000 clones, roughly 40% occurring once. Their specific antigens are unknown. The specimen sequenced was stem cell memory CD4+ T cells from blood. These receptors came from a man in his thirties or forties with type 1 diabetes.

The chain combines TRBV9 with TRBJ1-2, with 8 bases that match TRBD1. The CDR3 has 17 residues. The germline V gene has CDR1 SGDLS and CDR2 YYNGEE. The junction had 14 bases not matched to a gene; V was cut back by 0 bases and J by 7 bases. The CDR3 here is CASSVDSRARGQSGYTF. The CDR3 DNA is TGTGCCAGCAGCGTAGATAGTCGGGCCAGGGGGCAATCTGGCTACACCTTC.

This chain joins TRBV10-3 and TRBJ2-1, with 8 nucleotides matching TRBD2. The trim removed 3 bases at V and 3 bases at J, leaving 7 bases unmatched. Germline V gives CDR1 ENHRY, CDR2 SYGVKD. The CDR3 runs 16 residues. In nucleotides, the CDR3 is TGTGCCATCAGTGACCGCCGGGGGGGACTCTACAATGAGCAGTTCTTC. Translating it yields CAISDRRGGLYNEQFF.

J is TRBJ1-3 and V is TRBV7-2, with D unresolved. Per the germline V gene, CDR1 is SGHTA and CDR2 is FQGNSA. The CDR3 spans 15 residues. The V end lost 3 bases, the J end lost 0 bases, and 9 bases lay between the germline ends. CDR3 coding DNA: TGTGCCAGCAGCTTCAGACGGAGCTCTGGAAACACCATATATTTT. Its protein is CASSFRRSSGNTIYF.

This clone has more than one count but fewer than ten. This sequence joins TRBV2 and TRBJ2-2, with D possibly being TRBD1 (6 bases). V shed 2 bases and J shed 8 bases, with 15 bases lying between them. There are 15 residues in the CDR3. CDR1 SNHLY and CDR2 FYNNEI come from the germline V gene. The CDR3 region is CASSEKVVGAGELFF. The DNA of the CDR3 is TGTGCCAGCAGTGAAAAAGTAGTGGGGGCTGGGGAGCTGTTTTTT.

The sample holds a few counts of this clone. The chain links TRBV6-1 to TRBJ2-7; 9 bases fit TRBD2. This CDR3 region has 14 residues. V lost 5 bases, J lost 2 bases, and 4 bases stayed unmatched. The germline V gene has CDR1 MNHNS and CDR2 SASEGT. The CDR3 region has the DNA TGTGCCAGCAGTAAAACTAGCGGGCCCTACGAGCAGTACTTC. This translates into CASSKTSGPYEQYF.

This rearrangement joins TRBV6-5 to TRBJ1-4, with D possibly TRBD1 on 5 matching bases. Germline V gene lookup returns CDR1 MNHEY and CDR2 SVGAGI. Trimming removed 2 bases from V and 7 bases from J, with 11 bases in between. This CDR3 contains 14 residues. Written as DNA, the CDR3 is TGTGCCAGCAGTTACGAGGGGCGGGGTGAAAAACTGTTTTTT. Translation gives CASSYEGRGEKLFF.

This clone was detected many times. The chain uses TRBV29-1 and TRBJ2-5; tentative D call: TRBD2 (5 bases). From germline, CDR1 is SQVTM and CDR2 ANQGSEA. The CDR3 covers 10 residues. V lost 6 bases and J 5 bases, leaving 7 bases between the germline ends. The CDR3 coding sequence is TGCAGCGTCGGGGTGGAGACCCAGTACTTC. This sequence encodes CSVGVETQYF.

V and J are TRBV7-2 and TRBJ2-1; 9 positions agree with TRBD2. The CDR3 length is 15 residues. Germline V gives CDR1 SGHTA, CDR2 FQGNSA. J was trimmed by 2 bases and V by 3 bases; bases with no gene match: 2. The CDR3 bases are TGTGCCAGCAGCTTGCTAGCGGGGCCCTACAATGAGCAGTTCTTC. It specifies CASSLLAGPYNEQFF.

This clone was counted a few times. The CDR3 bases are TGTGCCACCAGCAGAGACCTAGAATACGAGCAGTACTTC. Translation gives CATSRDLEYEQYF. The chain recombines TRBV15 with TRBJ2-7; the D is unclear. V shed 0 bases and J shed 4 bases, with 7 bases lying between them. Germline loops: CDR1 LNHNV, CDR2 YYDKDF (reference sequence). The CDR3 loop spans 13 amino acids.

J is TRBJ2-1 and V is TRBV13; 7 bases are a match to TRBD1. Per germline, CDR1 PRHDT and CDR2 FYEKMQ (reference sequence). This CDR3 is 14 amino acids long. V lost 6 bases to trimming and J lost 5 bases; unmatched junction nucleotides: 7. The CDR3 spells CASRRPTGHNEQFF. CDR3 nucleotides: TGTGCCAGCAGACGGCCGACAGGGCACAATGAGCAGTTCTTC.

The rearrangement links TRBV19 to TRBJ1-5, with 8 positions matching TRBD1. The germline CDR1 and CDR2 sequences are LNHDA and SQIVND (reference sequence). V shed 4 bases, J shed 2 bases, and the junction held 7 bases outside the gene matches. The CDR3 length is 16 residues. CDR3 sequence reads: CASSTIDRGRNQPQHF. The CDR3 region has the DNA TGTGCCAGTAGTACCATTGACAGGGGACGCAATCAGCCCCAGCATTTT. Full variable domain (outside the CDR3, taken from reference TRBV19 and TRBJ1-5): DGGITQSPKYLFRKEGQNVTLSCEQNLNHDAMYWYRQDPGQGLRLIYYSQIVNDFQKGDIAEGYSVSREKKESFPLTVTSAQKNPTAFYLCASSTIDRGRNQPQHFGDGTRLSIL.

The chain carries TRBV5-1 and TRBJ2-2; TRBD2 aligns across 8 bases. The CDR3 consists of 16 residues. V lost 4 bases and J lost 1; bases outside the gene matches: 6. Germline-derived CDR1 and CDR2 are SGHRS and YFSETQ. The CDR3 spells CASSVLAVQNTGELFF. CDR3 coding DNA: TGCGCCAGCAGCGTACTAGCGGTGCAGAACACCGGGGAGCTGTTTTTT. The variable domain in full, with the rest retrieved from reference TRBV5-1 and TRBJ2-2, is KAGVTQTPRYLIKTRGQQVTLSCSPISGHRSVSWYQQTPGQGLQFLFEYFSETQRNKGNFPGRFSGRQFSNSRSEMNVSTLELGDSALYLCASSVLAVQNTGELFFGEGSRLTVL.

This clone was seen a handful of times. This chain uses TRBV4-3 with TRBJ2-7; 11 positions match TRBD1. V lost 4 bases to trimming and J lost 7 bases; unmatched junction nucleotides: 9. CDR3 length: 15 amino acids. CDR1 and CDR2 (germline): LGHNA, YSLEER. CDR3 sequence (DNA): TGCGCCAGCAGCCCCGGGGACAGGGGGTCATCGGAGCAGTACTTC. Protein sequence: CASSPGDRGSSEQYF.

The V call is TRBV28, the J call TRBJ2-1, with TRBD1 as a possible D gene (6 bases). CDR3 length: 13 residues. Per germline, CDR1 MDHEN and CDR2 SYDVKM. V was shortened by 3 bases and J by 9 bases, with 12 bases between the two germline ends. CDR3 DNA: TGTGCCAGCAGTTTGCCTGGGGGCATTGAGCAGTTCTTC. Translated: CASSLPGGIEQFF.

This clone was detected a few times. V is TRBV6-1 and J is TRBJ2-5; D unclear. V was trimmed by 7 bases and J by 4 bases, leaving 16 bases between them. This CDR3 is 14 amino acids long. CDR1 is MNHNS, CDR2 SASEGT, per germline. The CDR3 DNA reads as TGTGCCAGCAACGGTGATCTATGGTCAGAGACCCAGTACTTC. This translates into CASNGDLWSETQYF.

This clone was counted between two and nine times. The chain couples TRBV28 to TRBJ1-5; D is unresolved. The V end was cut by 8 bases, the J end by 5 bases, with 7 bases between. Germline CDR1 MDHEN, CDR2 SYDVKM. The CDR3 runs 11 residues. Written as DNA, the CDR3 is TGTGCCAGCGGAGTAGATCAGCCCCAGCATTTT. Translating gives CASGVDQPQHF. Using reference TRBV28 and TRBJ1-5 for the parts outside the CDR3, the full variable domain is DVKVTQSSRYLVKRTGEKVFLECVQDMDHENMFWYRQDPGLGLRLIYFSYDVKMKEKGDIPEGYSVSREKKERFSLILESASTNQTSMYLCASGVDQPQHFGDGTRLSIL.

The CDR3 protein is CSVFPAPGQGVNEQYF. CDR3 bases: TGCAGCGTTTTTCCCGCACCGGGACAGGGGGTAAACGAGCAGTACTTC. J is TRBJ2-7 and V is TRBV29-1; 11 bases align to TRBD1. With 5 bases clipped from V and 5 bases from J, the junction kept 14 bases outside the gene matches. The germline V gene has CDR1 SQVTM and CDR2 ANQGSEA. The CDR3 consists of 16 residues.

The rearrangement uses TRBV19 and TRBJ2-2; 12 nucleotides agree with TRBD2. Germline values: CDR1 LNHDA, CDR2 SQIVND (reference sequence). The ends lost 2 bases at V and 0 bases at J; junction bases unmatched: 7. CDR3 length: 19 residues. CDR3 sequence reads: CASSITASGRETNTGELFF. CDR3 bases: TGTGCCAGTAGTATAACGGCTAGCGGGAGGGAGACGAACACCGGGGAGCTGTTTTTT.

This clone was detected only a few times. The chain employs TRBV25-1 and TRBJ1-1, with 9 bases that match TRBD1. CDR1 is MGHDK, CDR2 SYGVNS, per germline. This CDR3 region has 14 residues. The V gene end was trimmed by 7 bases and the J gene end by 4 bases; junction bases not matched to a gene: 7. CDR3 in DNA: TGTGCCAGCACTCCAGGGACAGGGCGCACTGAAGCTTTCTTT. Translation gives CASTPGTGRTEAFF.

This clone was counted only a few times. The gene calls are TRBV28 and TRBJ1-5; the D is unclear. Germline V gene lookup returns CDR1 MDHEN and CDR2 SYDVKM. This CDR3 is built from 14 residues. V was pared by 3 bases and J by 5 bases, with 11 bases between. The CDR3 loop reads CASSLGLPHQPQHF. CDR3 nucleotides: TGTGCCAGCAGTTTGGGCCTTCCCCATCAGCCCCAGCATTTT.